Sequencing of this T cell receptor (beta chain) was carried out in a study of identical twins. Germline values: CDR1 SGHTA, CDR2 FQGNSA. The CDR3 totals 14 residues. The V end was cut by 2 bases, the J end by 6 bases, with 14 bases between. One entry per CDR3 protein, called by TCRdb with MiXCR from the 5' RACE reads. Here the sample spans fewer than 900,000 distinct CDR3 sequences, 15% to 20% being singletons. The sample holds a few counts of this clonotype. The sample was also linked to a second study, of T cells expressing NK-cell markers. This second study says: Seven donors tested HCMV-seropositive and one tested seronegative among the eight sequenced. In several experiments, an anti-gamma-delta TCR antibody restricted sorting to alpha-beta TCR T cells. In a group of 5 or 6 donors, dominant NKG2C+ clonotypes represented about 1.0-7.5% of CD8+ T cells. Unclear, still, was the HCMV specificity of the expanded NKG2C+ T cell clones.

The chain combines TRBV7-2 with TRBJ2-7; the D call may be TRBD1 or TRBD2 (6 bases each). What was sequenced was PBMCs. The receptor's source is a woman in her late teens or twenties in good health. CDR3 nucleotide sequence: TGTGCCAGCAGCTTAAGTAAAGGGGGAGGCGAGCAGTACTTC. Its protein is CASSLSKGGGEQYF. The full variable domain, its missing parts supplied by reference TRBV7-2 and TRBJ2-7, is GAGVSQSPSNKVTEKGKDVELRCDPISGHTALYWYRQSLGQGLEFLIYFQGNSAPDKSGLPSDRFSAERTGGSVSTLTIQRTQQEDSAVYLCASSLSKGGGEQYFGPGTRLTVT.